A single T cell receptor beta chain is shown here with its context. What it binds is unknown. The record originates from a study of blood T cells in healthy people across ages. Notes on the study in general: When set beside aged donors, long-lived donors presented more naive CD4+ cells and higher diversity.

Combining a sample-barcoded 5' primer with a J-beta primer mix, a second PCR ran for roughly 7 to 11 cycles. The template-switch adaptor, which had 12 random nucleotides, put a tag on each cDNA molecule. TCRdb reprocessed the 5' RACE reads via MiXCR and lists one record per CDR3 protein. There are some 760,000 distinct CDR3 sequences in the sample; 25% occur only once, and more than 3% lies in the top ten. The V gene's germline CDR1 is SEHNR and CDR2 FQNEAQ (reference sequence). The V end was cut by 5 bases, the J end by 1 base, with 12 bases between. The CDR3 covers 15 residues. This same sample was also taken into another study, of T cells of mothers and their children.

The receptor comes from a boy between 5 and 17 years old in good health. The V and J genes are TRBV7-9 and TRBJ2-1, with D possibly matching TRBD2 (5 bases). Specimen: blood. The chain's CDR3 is CASSPSRLSYNEQFF. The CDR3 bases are TGTGCCAGCAGCCCATCTCGACTATCCTACAATGAGCAGTTCTTC.